This paragraph reports one T cell receptor beta chain. How the authors handled the data: Amplification with reference gene primers provided the estimates of nucleated cell counts. Data came from immunoSEQ multiplex PCR; TCRdb stores just in-frame clones and leaves some out. For V, J and clone size, that table is used; D and trimming come from the DNA. The profile shows about 88,000 clones, about 90% of them singletons. The source of the sample is a study of blood T cell repertoires in COVID-19. Study in general: Samples of COVID-19 (acute and convalescent) were obtained from the United States, Italy and Spain. Sources were T cells, B-cell-depleted T cells, or PBMCs; the material itself was cDNA or gDNA.

The CDR3 is made up of 13 amino acids. J lost 4 bases, V lost 5 bases, and 4 bases had no gene match. Looked up from germline, CDR1 is MNHNY and CDR2 is SVGAGI (reference sequence). The clonotype was recovered from a male donor with acute or convalescent COVID-19. The chain employs TRBV6-6 and TRBJ2-7; TRBD1 aligns across 8 bases. The sequencing sample was made of peripheral blood. The CDR3, as DNA: TGTGCCAGCAGTGGCGGGACAGGTTACGAGCAGTACTTC. It codes for CASSGGTGYEQYF.